This T cell receptor beta chain appears in the sequencing data of a study of blood T cell repertoires in COVID-19. Background on the study: Collection of acute and convalescent COVID-19 samples took place in the United States, Italy and Spain.

The germline V and J ends were trimmed by 1 base and 8 bases, with 11 bases remaining between them. CDR1 and CDR2 (germline): KGHSH, LQKENI. This CDR3 contains 13 residues. Authors' processing steps: Reference gene primer amplification gave estimated nucleated cell counts. Measured with immunoSEQ multiplex PCR; TCRdb has only the in-frame clones, and not every one. Clonal size and the V and J genes are those of that table, whereas D and trimming came from the DNA. The table includes more than 15,000 clones, around 89% detected once. The source of this sequence is an older woman with active COVID-19. V gene TRBV18 combines with J gene TRBJ1-1, with a tentative D call TRBD1 (5 bases). Sequenced sample: peripheral blood. CDR3 DNA: TGTGCCAGCTCACCACGGTTGCAGGGCGAAGCTTTCTTT. Residues: CASSPRLQGEAFF.